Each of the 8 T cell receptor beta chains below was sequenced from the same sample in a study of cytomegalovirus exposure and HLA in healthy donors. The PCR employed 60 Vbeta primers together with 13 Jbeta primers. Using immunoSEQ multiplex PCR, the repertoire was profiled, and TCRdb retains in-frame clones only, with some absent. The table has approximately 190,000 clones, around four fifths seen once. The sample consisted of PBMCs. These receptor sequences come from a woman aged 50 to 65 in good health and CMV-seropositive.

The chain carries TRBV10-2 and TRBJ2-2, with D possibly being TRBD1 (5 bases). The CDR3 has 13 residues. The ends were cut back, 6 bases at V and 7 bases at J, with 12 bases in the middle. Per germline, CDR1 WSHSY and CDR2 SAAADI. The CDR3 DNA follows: TGCGCCAGCAGGGTTCAGGGTAGCGGGGAGCTGTTTTTT. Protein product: CASRVQGSGELFF.

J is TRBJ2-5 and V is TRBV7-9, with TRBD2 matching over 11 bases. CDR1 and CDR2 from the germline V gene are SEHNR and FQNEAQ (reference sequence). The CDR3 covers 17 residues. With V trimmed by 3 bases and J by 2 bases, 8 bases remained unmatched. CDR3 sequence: CASSLGLLAGVQETQYF. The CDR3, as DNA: TGTGCCAGCAGCTTGGGCTTACTAGCGGGGGTGCAAGAGACCCAGTACTTC.

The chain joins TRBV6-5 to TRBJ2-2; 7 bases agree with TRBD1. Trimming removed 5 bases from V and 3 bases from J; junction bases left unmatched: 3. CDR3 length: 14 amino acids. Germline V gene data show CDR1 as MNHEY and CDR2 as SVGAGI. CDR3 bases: TGTGCCAGCAGTAGGGGACAGTACACCGGGGAGCTGTTTTTT. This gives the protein CASSRGQYTGELFF.

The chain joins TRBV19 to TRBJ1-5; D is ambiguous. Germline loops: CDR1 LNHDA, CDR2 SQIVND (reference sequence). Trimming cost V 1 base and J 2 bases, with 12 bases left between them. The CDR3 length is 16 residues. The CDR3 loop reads CASSIAGRYGNQPQHF. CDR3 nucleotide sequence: TGTGCCAGTAGTATAGCGGGGAGATATGGCAATCAGCCCCAGCATTTT. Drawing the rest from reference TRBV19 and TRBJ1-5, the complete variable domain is DGGITQSPKYLFRKEGQNVTLSCEQNLNHDAMYWYRQDPGQGLRLIYYSQIVNDFQKGDIAEGYSVSREKKESFPLTVTSAQKNPTAFYLCASSIAGRYGNQPQHFGDGTRLSIL.

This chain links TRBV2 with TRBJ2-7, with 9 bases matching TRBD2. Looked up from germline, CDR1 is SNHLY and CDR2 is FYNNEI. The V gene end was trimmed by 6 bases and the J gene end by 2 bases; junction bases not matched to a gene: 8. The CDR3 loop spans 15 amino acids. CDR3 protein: CASRAQTSGTYEQYF. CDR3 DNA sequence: TGTGCCAGCAGAGCCCAGACTAGCGGCACCTACGAGCAGTACTTC.

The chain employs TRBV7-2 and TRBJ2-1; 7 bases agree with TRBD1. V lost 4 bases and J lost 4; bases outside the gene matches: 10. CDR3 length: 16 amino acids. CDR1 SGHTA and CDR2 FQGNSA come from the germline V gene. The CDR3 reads CASSYSGTATYNEQFF. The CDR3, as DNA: TGTGCCAGCAGCTATTCCGGGACAGCCACTTACAATGAGCAGTTCTTC.

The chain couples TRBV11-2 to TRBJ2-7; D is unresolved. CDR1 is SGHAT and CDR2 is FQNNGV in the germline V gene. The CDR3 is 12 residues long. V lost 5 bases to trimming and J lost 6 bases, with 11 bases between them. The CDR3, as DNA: TGTGCCAGCAGCCCGGTCTGGGCCGAGCAGTACTTC. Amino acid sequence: CASSPVWAEQYF.

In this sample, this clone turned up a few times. The CDR3: CASSRTGTESEKLFF. The CDR3 coding sequence is TGTGCCAGCAGTCGAACCGGGACAGAGTCTGAAAAACTGTTTTTT. V gene TRBV2 combines with J gene TRBJ1-4; 7 positions match TRBD1. Germline V gene sequence: CDR1 SNHLY, CDR2 FYNNEI. V dropped 5 bases and J dropped 7; count of bases not matched to a gene: 10. This CDR3 has 15 residues. Variable domain in full (rest from reference TRBV2 and TRBJ1-4): EPEVTQTPSHQVTQMGQEVILRCVPISNHLYFYWYRQILGQKVEFLVSFYNNEISEKSEIFDDQFSVERPDGSNFTLKIRSTKLEDSAMYFCASSRTGTESEKLFFGSGTQLSVL.